Below, one T cell receptor beta chain is given with its context. The antigen is not known. These data come from a study of cytomegalovirus exposure and HLA in healthy donors. Study-wide findings and caveats: According to the study, 160 or so TCR beta chains were cytomegalovirus-associated. Analyses of presence and absence presupposed an approximately uniform sequencing depth across donors. Fewer N-insertions than the roughly 630-donor mean were reportedly shown by an Asian-associated ancestry cluster in a later analysis.

The PCR made use of 60 Vbeta and 13 Jbeta primers. Repertoires were generated with immunoSEQ multiplex PCR, while TCRdb's copy carries only in-frame clones and drops some. This listing includes about 140,000 clones. This receptor was taken from a young woman in good health and CMV-seronegative. Sequenced material: PBMCs.

CDR3 region: CASSSNYLWSYTF. The CDR3 bases are TGCGCCAGCAGCTCCAACTACCTTTGGAGCTACACCTTC. This chain links TRBV5-1 with TRBJ1-2; no reliable D call. This CDR3 contains 13 residues. Deletions cut 3 bases from V and 9 bases from J, with 15 bases between. The germline V gene has CDR1 SGHRS and CDR2 YFSETQ.